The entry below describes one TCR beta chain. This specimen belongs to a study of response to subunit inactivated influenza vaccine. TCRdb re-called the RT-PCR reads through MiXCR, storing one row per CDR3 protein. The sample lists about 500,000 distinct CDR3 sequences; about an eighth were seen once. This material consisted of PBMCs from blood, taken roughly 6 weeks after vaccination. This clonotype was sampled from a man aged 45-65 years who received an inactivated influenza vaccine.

CDR3 amino acids: CASRPVPGQGPNTGELFF. In DNA form, the CDR3 reads TGTGCCAGCAGACCGGTCCCGGGACAGGGACCGAACACCGGGGAGCTGTTTTTT. The V gene is TRBV12-3 or TRBV12-4, the J gene TRBJ2-2; the match to TRBD1 covers 9 bases. The trim removed 6 bases at V and 0 bases at J, leaving 11 bases unmatched. This CDR3 spans 18 amino acids.